The sequence of this TCR beta chain was determined in a study of control samples from healthy donors and cancer patients. Profiling relied on immunoSEQ multiplex PCR, and the TCRdb table lists in-frame clones only, not all of them. The table lists about 160,000 clones, roughly 95% of them singletons. The V and J ends lost 2 bases and 0 bases respectively, with 14 bases between them. CDR3 length: 18 amino acids. In germline, CDR1 is LNHDA, CDR2 SQIVND (reference sequence). The origin of this receptor is a woman in her twenties or thirties in good health. The material sequenced was blood. The chain is built from TRBV19 and TRBJ2-6; D is perhaps TRBD2 (6 bases). The CDR3 spells CASSILGRQSSGANVLTF. The CDR3 DNA sequence: TGTGCCAGTAGTATACTCGGGAGACAGAGCTCTGGGGCCAACGTCCTGACTTTC.